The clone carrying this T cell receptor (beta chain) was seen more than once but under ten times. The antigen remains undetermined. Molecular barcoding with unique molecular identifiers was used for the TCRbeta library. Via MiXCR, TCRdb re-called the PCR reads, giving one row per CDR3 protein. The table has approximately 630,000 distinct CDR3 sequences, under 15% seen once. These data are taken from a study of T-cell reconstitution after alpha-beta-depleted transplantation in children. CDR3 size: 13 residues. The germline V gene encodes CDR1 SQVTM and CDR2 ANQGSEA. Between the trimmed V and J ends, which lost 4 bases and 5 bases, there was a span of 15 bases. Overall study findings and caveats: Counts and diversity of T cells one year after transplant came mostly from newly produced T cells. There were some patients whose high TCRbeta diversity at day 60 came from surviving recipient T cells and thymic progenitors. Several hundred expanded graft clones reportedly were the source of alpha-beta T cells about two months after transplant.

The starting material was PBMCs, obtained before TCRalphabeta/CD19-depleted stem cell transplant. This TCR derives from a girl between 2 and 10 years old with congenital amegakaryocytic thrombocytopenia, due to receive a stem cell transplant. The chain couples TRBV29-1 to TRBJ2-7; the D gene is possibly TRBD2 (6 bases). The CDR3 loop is CSVVTGGIDEQYF. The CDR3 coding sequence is TGCAGCGTTGTAACCGGGGGAATCGACGAGCAGTACTTC.